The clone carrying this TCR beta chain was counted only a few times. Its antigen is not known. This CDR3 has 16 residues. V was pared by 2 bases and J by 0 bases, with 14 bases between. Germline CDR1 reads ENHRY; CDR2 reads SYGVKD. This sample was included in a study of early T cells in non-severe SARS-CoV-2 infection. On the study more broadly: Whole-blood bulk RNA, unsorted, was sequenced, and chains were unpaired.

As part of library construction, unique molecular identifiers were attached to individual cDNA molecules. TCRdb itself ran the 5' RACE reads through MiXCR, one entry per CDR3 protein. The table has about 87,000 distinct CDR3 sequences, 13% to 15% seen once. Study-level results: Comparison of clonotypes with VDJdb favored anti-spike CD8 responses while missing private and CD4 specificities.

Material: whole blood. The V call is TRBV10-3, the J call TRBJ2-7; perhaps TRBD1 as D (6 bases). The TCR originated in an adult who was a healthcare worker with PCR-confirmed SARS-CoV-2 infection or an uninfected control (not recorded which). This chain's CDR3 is CAISEPDRSASYEQYF. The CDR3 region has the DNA TGTGCCATCAGTGAGCCCGACAGGTCAGCCTCCTACGAGCAGTACTTC.